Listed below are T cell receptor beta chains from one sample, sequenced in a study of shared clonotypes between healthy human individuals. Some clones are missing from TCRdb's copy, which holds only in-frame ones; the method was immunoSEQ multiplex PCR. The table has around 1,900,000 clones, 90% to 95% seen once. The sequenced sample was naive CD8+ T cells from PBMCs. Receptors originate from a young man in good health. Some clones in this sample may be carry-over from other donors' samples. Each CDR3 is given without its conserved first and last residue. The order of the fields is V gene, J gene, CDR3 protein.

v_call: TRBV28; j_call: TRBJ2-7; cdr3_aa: ASNLPRQGGSYEQY
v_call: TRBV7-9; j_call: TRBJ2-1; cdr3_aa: ATLRGGSSYNEQF
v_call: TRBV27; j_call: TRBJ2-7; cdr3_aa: ASRGLPGSYEQY
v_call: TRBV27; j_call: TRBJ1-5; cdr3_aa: ASSWGGRTQPQH
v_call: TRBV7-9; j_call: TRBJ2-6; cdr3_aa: ASSPGTGSLSGANVLT
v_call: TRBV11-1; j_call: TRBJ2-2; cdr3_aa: ASSLPETGGNTGELF
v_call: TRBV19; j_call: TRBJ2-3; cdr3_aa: ASSMREGLTDTQY
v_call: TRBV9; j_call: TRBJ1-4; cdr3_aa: ASSVEGGKLF
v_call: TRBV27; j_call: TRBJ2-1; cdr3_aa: ASSYTRGEQF
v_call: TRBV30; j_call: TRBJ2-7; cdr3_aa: AWSRASGTHEQY
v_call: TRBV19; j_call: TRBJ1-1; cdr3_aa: ASTGRGLMNTEAF
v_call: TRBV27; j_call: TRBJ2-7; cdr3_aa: ATSIGRRGYEQY
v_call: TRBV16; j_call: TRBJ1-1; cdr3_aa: ASSPSPGAVTEAF
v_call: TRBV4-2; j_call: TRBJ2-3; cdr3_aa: ASSHETRTSGNTDTQY
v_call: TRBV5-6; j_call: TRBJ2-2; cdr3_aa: ASSSGTSGPGELF
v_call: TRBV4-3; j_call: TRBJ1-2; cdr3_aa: ASSQDEEDYGYT
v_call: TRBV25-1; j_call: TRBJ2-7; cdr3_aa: ASSEFNTFYEQY
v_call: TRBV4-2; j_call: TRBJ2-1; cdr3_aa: ASSQVVPGGPDNEQF
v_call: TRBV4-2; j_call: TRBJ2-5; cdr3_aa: ASSQNRDKQY
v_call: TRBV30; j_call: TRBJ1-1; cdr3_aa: AWKASRLNTEAF
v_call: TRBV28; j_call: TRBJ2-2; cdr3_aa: ASSLLAQGNTGELF
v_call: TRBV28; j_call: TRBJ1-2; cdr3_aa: ASSMSPGRADYGYT
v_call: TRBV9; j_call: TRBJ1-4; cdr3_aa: ASSVGGTLNEKLF
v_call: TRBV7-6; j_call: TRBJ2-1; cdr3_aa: ASSKDLSSYNEQF
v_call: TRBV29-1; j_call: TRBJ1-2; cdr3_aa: SVVDGPNYGYT
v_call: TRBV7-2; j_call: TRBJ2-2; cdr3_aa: ASSLGRTSGSFGELF
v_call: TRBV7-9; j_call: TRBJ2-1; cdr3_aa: ASSLVGVRSGNEQF
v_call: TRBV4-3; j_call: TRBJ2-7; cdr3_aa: ASSLFGPREGWYEQY
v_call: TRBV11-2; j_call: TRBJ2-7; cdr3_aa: ASSLDRGYAYEQY
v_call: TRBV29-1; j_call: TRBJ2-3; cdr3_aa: SVEEEAETDTQY
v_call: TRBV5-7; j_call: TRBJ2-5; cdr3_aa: ASSPRLAGGGMQQETQY
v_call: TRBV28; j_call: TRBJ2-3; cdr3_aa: ASSIPTGGGTDTQY
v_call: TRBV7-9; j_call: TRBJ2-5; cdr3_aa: ATSGSQETQY
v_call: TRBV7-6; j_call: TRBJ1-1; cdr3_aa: ASSLEPVFRANTEAF
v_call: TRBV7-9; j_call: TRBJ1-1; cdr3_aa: ASSPQVPVNTEAF
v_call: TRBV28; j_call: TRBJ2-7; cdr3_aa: ASRWSGTGSDEQY
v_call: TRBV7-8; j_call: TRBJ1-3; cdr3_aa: ASSQPGQGYLGASGNTIY
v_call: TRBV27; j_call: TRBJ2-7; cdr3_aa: ASSPRLAGGLSSYEQY
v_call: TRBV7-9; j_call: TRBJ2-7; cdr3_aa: ASSPLGSGSEYEQY
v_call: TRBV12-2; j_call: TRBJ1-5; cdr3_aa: ASRLGLPGYNQPQH
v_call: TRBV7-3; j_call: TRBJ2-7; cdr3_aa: ASSPRDTYEQY
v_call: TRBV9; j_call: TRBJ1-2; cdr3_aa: ASSVVGAGDYGYT